This T cell receptor (beta chain) stems from a study of identical twins. Germline V gene data show CDR1 as SGHVS and CDR2 as FNYEAQ. The CDR3 runs 16 residues. Trimming left V 1 base short and J 2 bases short, with 11 bases between. Each cDNA held unique molecular identifiers, and template switching gave it a universal primer site. TCRdb redid the calling of the 5' RACE reads with MiXCR, one entry per CDR3 protein. The top ten hold 2% to 2.5% of the sample, which has fewer than 350,000 distinct CDR3 sequences, roughly 8.6% seen once. In this sample, this clonotype turned up many times. These same records also appear under a second study, on yellow fever vaccine responses in identical twins.

The clonotype was recovered from a woman younger than 35 in good health. V is TRBV7-6 and J is TRBJ1-4; D is uncertain. The sample was memory (CD45RO+) T cells sorted from blood. CDR3 DNA sequence: TGTGCCAGCAGCTTAGGGTTGGGCAGGACTAATGAAAAACTGTTTTTT. Protein product: CASSLGLGRTNEKLFF.